Here is one T cell receptor (beta chain) with its context. This table comes from immunoSEQ multiplex PCR, and its TCRdb copy is limited to in-frame clones, with some not included. The sample consists of a few hundred thousand clones, roughly 89% of them appearing once. The V and J ends lost 3 bases and 1 base, in that order; junction bases with no gene match: 3. Germline CDR1 is ENHRY and CDR2 is SYGVKD. The CDR3 contains 16 residues. The sample belongs to a study of blood T cell repertoires in COVID-19. As for the study in general: T cells, B-cell-depleted T cells, or PBMCs supplied cDNA or gDNA.

All exposed participants met a person with COVID-19 within 2 weeks before entering the study. The chain joins TRBV10-3 to TRBJ2-3; TRBD2 agrees at 11 bases. Sequencing was performed on PBMCs or T cells enriched from blood (not recorded which). The clonotype originates from a man aged 30-40 years who had been exposed to COVID-19. The CDR3 DNA sequence: TGTGCCATCAGTGACCTAGCGGGGGGCGGCACAGATACGCAGTATTTT. Translation gives CAISDLAGGGTDTQYF.